This T cell receptor beta chain is from a study of blood T cell repertoires in COVID-19. As for the study in general: Samples taken during acute and convalescent COVID-19 were collected in the United States, Italy and Spain. Sources were T cells, B-cell-depleted T cells, or PBMCs; the material itself was cDNA or gDNA.

Original processing methods: Amplified reference gene primers provided the basis for estimating nucleated cell counts. Some clones are missing from TCRdb's copy, which holds only in-frame ones; the method was immunoSEQ multiplex PCR. V and J calls and clone size are given by that table; D and trimming were obtained from the DNA. The profile shows around 460,000 clones, approximately 90% of them singletons. Germline V gene sequence: CDR1 MNHNY, CDR2 SVGAGI (reference sequence). There are 16 residues in the CDR3. The junction had 9 bases not matched to a gene; V was cut back by 2 bases and J by 3 bases.

Sequencing was performed on peripheral blood. This receptor was identified in a young man with COVID-19, enrolled during active disease. The chain has TRBV6-6 and TRBJ1-2, with 7 bases that match TRBD1. Written as DNA, the CDR3 is TGTGCCAGCAGTTACCCTCGACAGGGTAGGGACTATGGCTACACCTTC. This gives the protein CASSYPRQGRDYGYTF.